The present T cell receptor (beta chain) was sequenced within a study of blood T cell repertoires in COVID-19. Across the study: Collection of acute and convalescent COVID-19 samples took place in the United States, Italy and Spain. PBMCs, B-cell-depleted T cells, or T cells provided the cDNA or gDNA that made up the material.

Methods used by the authors: Reference gene primer amplification gave estimated nucleated cell counts. The protocol was immunoSEQ multiplex PCR, while the TCRdb copy is restricted to in-frame clones and leaves out a portion. D and trimming come from the DNA, and the V and J calls and clone size come from that table. Of some 120,000 clones in the sample, about 89% were seen once. Trimming cost V 0 bases and J 3 bases, with 11 bases left between them. Germline-derived CDR1 and CDR2 are SGHDN and FVKESK. This CDR3 has 15 amino acids. The V and J genes are TRBV14 and TRBJ1-2; D might be TRBD1 (6 bases). Sequencing was carried out using peripheral blood. The receptor comes from a man aged 40-50 years with acute or convalescent COVID-19. As DNA, the CDR3 is TGTGCCAGCAGCCAAGAAGGGGGTGAGGACTATGGCTACACCTTC. It encodes CASSQEGGEDYGYTF.